This TCR beta chain was observed in a study of patients and donors after allogeneic stem cell transplantation. This clonotype has a handful of counts. Germline lookup yields CDR1 SGDLS and CDR2 YYNGEE. The CDR3 is 14 residues long. Trimming left V 0 bases short and J 0 bases short, with 6 bases between. TCRdb itself ran the RT-PCR reads through MiXCR, one entry per CDR3 protein. Altogether approximately 200,000 distinct CDR3 sequences are present, more than 35% being singletons, with the ten largest covering roughly 11%. The TCR originated in a human donor who was either an allogeneic HSCT recipient or a stem cell or donor lymphocyte infusion donor (not recorded which). It is not recorded whose cells these are; they may come from a transplant donor. This chain uses TRBV9 with TRBJ1-2; no reliable D call. The sample was blood, either unsorted or a sorted T cell fraction (not recorded which). CDR3 bases: TGTGCCAGCAGCGTAGGAGGGACTAACTATGGCTACACCTTC. Translating gives CASSVGGTNYGYTF.